This TCR beta chain was profiled in a study of T cells in Graves' hyperthyroidism and ophthalmopathy. Overall study results and limits: Most clonotypes expanded in thyroid above 0.001 were likewise present in blood.

The CDR3 has 13 amino acids. The germline V gene encodes CDR1 MGHRA and CDR2 YSYEKL. Aged 18 to 65, the patients had hyperthyroidism that was newly diagnosed and had lasted under 2 months. Uncontrolled infection, other autoimmune disease, pregnancy or lactation excluded patients. Note on this clonotype: Its antigen is as yet unknown. A read error may be the cause here, since a much bigger clone is one base away.

There were TCR beta CDR3 regions amplified from RNA transcripts. The study used the HTBI primer set for a first-round RT-PCR of the TCR CDR3. MiXCR was run by TCRdb on the multiplex PCR reads, yielding one entry per CDR3 protein. The sample carries 500,000 to 600,000 distinct CDR3 sequences, 46% recorded once. The rearrangement joins TRBV4-1 to TRBJ2-7; the match to TRBD2 covers 14 bases. Material for sequencing was peripheral blood or thyroid tissue (not recorded which). The TCR sequence derives from a woman aged 18-30 years with Graves' hyperthyroidism. The CDR3 region is CASSLGTSGSMHF. The CDR3 DNA reads TGCGCCAGCAGCCTCGGGACTAGCGGGAGTATGCACTTC.